The rows below give T cell receptor beta chains drawn from one sample of a study of OX40 agonist ivuxolimab in advanced cancers. Sequenced by immunoSEQ multiplex PCR; TCRdb stores in-frame clones only, minus some. The data contain 65,000 to 95,000 clones, 89% of them singletons. The sequencing used CD4+ or CD8+ T cells sorted from blood, collected in a trial of the OX40 agonist ivuxolimab. These receptors were obtained from an adult with an advanced solid tumor such as melanoma, head and neck, liver or kidney cancer. CDR3s include the opening cysteine and the closing phenylalanine or tryptophan. The order of the fields is D gene, V gene, clone size, J gene, CDR3 DNA, CDR3 protein. The D gene is left open where the match is weak. Clone size is stated in some rows and not others, as once, few, many or a class when expanded.

>.|TRBV7-6|.|TRBJ1-2
TGTGCCAGCAGCTTAGGAAACTATGGCTACACCTTC
CASSLGNYGYTF
>.|TRBV7-8|.|TRBJ2-7
TGTGCCAGCAGCCAGATGGGGTACGAGCAGTACTTC
CASSQMGYEQYF
>TRBD1|TRBV19|.|TRBJ1-6
TGTGCCAGTAGTCTCATAAACAGGGGAAATTCACCCCTCCACTTT
CASSLINRGNSPLHF
>.|TRBV27|.|TRBJ2-1
TGTGCCAGCAGTCTCAAGACTACCATCTTCTACAATGAGCAGTTCTTC
CASSLKTTIFYNEQFF
>TRBD1|TRBV19|.|TRBJ1-2
TGTGCCAGTATCCCGACAGGGGGTTCTAACTATGGCTACACCTTC
CASIPTGGSNYGYTF
>.|TRBV7-6|.|TRBJ2-3
TGTGCCAGCAGCTTAGTTGGGCAGGCGGGGCCAGATACGCAGTATTTT
CASSLVGQAGPDTQYF
>TRBD2|TRBV11-2|.|TRBJ2-3
TGTGCCAGCAGCCCGGGACTAGCCGGGGCAGATACGCAGTATTTT
CASSPGLAGADTQYF
>.|TRBV9|.|TRBJ2-3
TGTGCCAGCAGCCGCCGAACAGGGGAGGATCCAGATACGCAGTATTTT
CASSRRTGEDPDTQYF
>TRBD1|TRBV19|.|TRBJ2-3
TGTGCCAGTAGTACCCCGGGACAGGGGAGTGGAGATACGCAGTATTTT
CASSTPGQGSGDTQYF
>.|TRBV7-8|.|TRBJ1-5
TGTGCCAGCAGCTTAGGCCGGTGGGACAATCAGCCCCAGCATTTT
CASSLGRWDNQPQHF
>TRBD1|TRBV7-2|.|TRBJ2-1
TGTGCCAGCAGCCGCGACAGGGGGGCCCACAATGAGCAGTTCTTC
CASSRDRGAHNEQFF
>.|TRBV30|.|TRBJ1-6
TGTGCCTGGAGTCAGGACGGGAATTCACCCCTCCACTTT
CAWSQDGNSPLHF
>.|TRBV11-2|.|TRBJ1-5
TGTGCCAGCAGCTTATCGTCCCGTAGCAATCAGCCCCAGCATTTT
CASSLSSRSNQPQHF
>.|TRBV19|.|TRBJ1-2
TGTGCCAGTAGTATAGACGGGGGGCCTGGCTACACCTTC
CASSIDGGPGYTF
>.|TRBV15|.|TRBJ1-2
TGTGCCACTTCCAGGGTGGGCTATGGCTACACCTTC
CATSRVGYGYTF
>TRBD2|TRBV10-1|.|TRBJ2-3
TGCGCCAGCAGTGAGCCGGGACTAGCGGGGGCTAGCACAGATACGCAGTATTTT
CASSEPGLAGASTDTQYF
>TRBD2|TRBV20-1|once|TRBJ2-1
TGCAGTGGCGGGACTAACAGTGAGCAGTTCTTC
CSGGTNSEQFF
>.|TRBV6-5|.|TRBJ1-3
TGTGCCAGCAGGAAACAGGGAAGCTCTGGAAACACCATATATTTT
CASRKQGSSGNTIYF
>.|TRBV28|.|TRBJ1-2
TGTGCCAGCGGGCTGGTGGGAGCCTATGGCTACACCTTC
CASGLVGAYGYTF
>TRBD1|TRBV5-1|.|TRBJ1-4
TGCGCCAGCAGCTTGGCGGGGGACAGTACTAATGAAAAACTGTTTTTT
CASSLAGDSTNEKLFF
>TRBD2|TRBV19|.|TRBJ2-3
TGTGCCAGTAGTATTTCCGGCGGGAGAGCGCCAGATACGCAGTATTTT
CASSISGGRAPDTQYF
>.|TRBV7-2|.|TRBJ2-5
TGTGCCAGCAGCTTCTCCCGTCAAGAGACCCAGTACTTC
CASSFSRQETQYF
>TRBD1|TRBV19|few|TRBJ1-1
TGTGCCAGTAGTCCAACCGGGACAGGGGTCACTGAAGCTTTCTTT
CASSPTGTGVTEAFF
>.|TRBV5-1|.|TRBJ2-7
TGCGCCAGCAGCTTACCTGGGGTTGGGTCAGGACGGCAGCAGTACTTC
CASSLPGVGSGRQQYF
>.|TRBV30|once|TRBJ1-2
TGTGCCTGGACGACCGGGAGACTGGACTATGGCTACACCTTC
CAWTTGRLDYGYTF
>.|TRBV2|.|TRBJ2-1
TGTGCCAGCAGTGGGAGACGTGAGCAGTTCTTC
CASSGRREQFF
>TRBD1|TRBV19|.|TRBJ1-3
TGTGCCAGTATCCCGGGACAGATCTCTGGAAACACCATATATTTT
CASIPGQISGNTIYF
>.|TRBV15|.|TRBJ2-5
TGTGCCACCAGCACCTCACCTCCAGGTCAAGAGACCCAGTACTTC
CATSTSPPGQETQYF
>TRBD1|TRBV7-2|.|TRBJ2-7
TGTGCCAGCAGCAAGGGACAGTCCTACGAGCAGTACTTC
CASSKGQSYEQYF
>TRBD1|TRBV2|once|TRBJ2-5
TGTGCCAGCAGGGGGGGACAGGGGGAGACCCAGTACTTC
CASRGGQGETQYF
>TRBD1|TRBV27|few|TRBJ1-2
TGTGCCAGCAGTTTATCCGGGACAGGGGTGTATGGCTACACCTTC
CASSLSGTGVYGYTF
>.|TRBV29-1|.|TRBJ1-3
TGCAGCGTTGGGTCTGGAAACACCATATATTTT
CSVGSGNTIYF
>.|TRBV27|.|TRBJ2-7
TGTGCCAGCAGAAACCCCATCTCCTACGAGCAGTACTTC
CASRNPISYEQYF
>.|TRBV5-1|.|TRBJ2-1
TGCGCCAGCAGCTTGCGAGTTGGTGGCTCGGATGAGCAGTTCTTC
CASSLRVGGSDEQFF
>.|TRBV5-1|.|TRBJ2-2
TGCGCCAGCAGCTTAAGGGAGGCGAACACCGGGGAGCTGTTTTTT
CASSLREANTGELFF
>TRBD1|TRBV5-4|.|TRBJ1-3
TGTGCCAGCAGCTTAGACAGGGTCGGAAACACCATATATTTT
CASSLDRVGNTIYF
>TRBD1|TRBV2|once|TRBJ2-5
TGTGCCAGCAGTGATAGGACAGGGCTGCAGACCCAGTACTTC
CASSDRTGLQTQYF
>TRBD1|TRBV2|.|TRBJ2-5
TGTGCCAGCAGTGGGATACAGGGGAAACAAGAGACCCAGTACTTC
CASSGIQGKQETQYF
>.|TRBV18|.|TRBJ1-2
TGTGCCAGCTCACCAAGTAATGCTGATAACTATGGCTACACCTTC
CASSPSNADNYGYTF
>.|TRBV10-3|.|TRBJ1-2
TGTGCCACCGGGGTCGGAACCAACTATGGCTACACCTTC
CATGVGTNYGYTF
>TRBD1|TRBV6-1|.|TRBJ1-1
TGTGCCAGCAGTGGACCGGGACAGGGTAACACTGAAGCTTTCTTT
CASSGPGQGNTEAFF
>.|TRBV9|.|TRBJ2-3
TGTGCCAGCAGCGTAGACCAGGACCGGTTGCAGTATTTT
CASSVDQDRLQYF
>.|TRBV5-1|.|TRBJ2-1
TGCGCCAGCAGCTTGGAGTTGGGGGTTTACAATGAGCAGTTCTTC
CASSLELGVYNEQFF
>.|TRBV29-1|.|TRBJ2-7
TGCAGCGTTACAATGGGCCACCGGTCCGGCGAGCAGTACTTC
CSVTMGHRSGEQYF
>TRBD1|TRBV18|.|TRBJ2-6
TGTGCCAGCTCACCACCGCGGACAGGCCCGTCTGGGGCCAACGTCCTGACTTTC
CASSPPRTGPSGANVLTF
>.|TRBV5-1|.|TRBJ1-1
TGCGCCAGCAGCTTGCGGGCGGCGGGGCCGACTGAAGCTTTCTTT
CASSLRAAGPTEAFF
>TRBD2|TRBV7-6|.|TRBJ2-1
TGTGCCAGCAGCGCTACGGGGGGTGAGCAGTTCTTC
CASSATGGEQFF
>TRBD2|TRBV6-5|.|TRBJ2-7
TGTGCCAGCAGGGCCCCAGGTCTAGCGGGCGAGCAGTACTTC
CASRAPGLAGEQYF
>.|TRBV9|.|TRBJ2-5
TGTGCCAGCAGCGTAGCTCCGGACTTCGGAGAGACCCAGTACTTC
CASSVAPDFGETQYF
>.|TRBV27|.|TRBJ1-4
TGTGCCAGCAGTTTATCTCGGACAGCAACTAATGAAAAACTGTTTTTT
CASSLSRTATNEKLFF
>.|TRBV7-9|.|TRBJ2-2
TGTGCCAGCAACTCAAGGGTCACCGGGGAGCTGTTTTTT
CASNSRVTGELFF
>.|TRBV7-9|.|TRBJ2-1
TGTGCCAGCGCCCTCTGGGGGGCGGGTGAGCAGTTCTTC
CASALWGAGEQFF
>.|TRBV30|.|TRBJ2-4
TGTGCCTGGGCGTCTAATAAAAACATTCAGTACTTC
CAWASNKNIQYF